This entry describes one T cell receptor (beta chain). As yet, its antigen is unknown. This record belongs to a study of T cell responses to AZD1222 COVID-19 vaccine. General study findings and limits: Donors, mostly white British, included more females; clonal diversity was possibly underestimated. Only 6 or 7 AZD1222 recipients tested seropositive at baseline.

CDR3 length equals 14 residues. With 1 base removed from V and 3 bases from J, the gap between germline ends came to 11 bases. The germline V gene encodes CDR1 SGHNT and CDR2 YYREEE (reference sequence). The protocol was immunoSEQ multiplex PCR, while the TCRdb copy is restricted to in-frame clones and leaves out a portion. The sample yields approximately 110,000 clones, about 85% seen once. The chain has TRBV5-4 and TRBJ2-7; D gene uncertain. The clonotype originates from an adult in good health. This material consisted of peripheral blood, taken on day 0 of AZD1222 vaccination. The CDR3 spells CASSLNGWNYEQYF. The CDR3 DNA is TGTGCCAGCAGCTTGAACGGGTGGAACTACGAGCAGTACTTC.